This paragraph reports one T cell receptor (beta chain). TCRdb's table, derived via immunoSEQ multiplex PCR, lists solely in-frame clones and lacks some. Here the sample spans over 150,000 clones, roughly 84% being singletons. This record belongs to a study of blood T cell repertoires in COVID-19. Study information: Spain, Italy and the United States supplied samples that represented acute and convalescent COVID-19.

Germline CDR1 reads SGHNT; CDR2 reads YENEEA. The V gene lost 1 base and the J gene lost 4 bases, with 14 bases spanning the gap. The CDR3 loop spans 16 amino acids. The sequencing input was peripheral blood. This receptor was taken from a man between 45 and 60 years old with active or convalescent COVID-19. V is TRBV11-3 and J is TRBJ2-1; D is possibly TRBD2 (5 bases). The CDR3 bases are TGTGCCAGCAGCTTAGGTGGACGGACTGTATACAATGAGCAGTTCTTC. Translated, it gives CASSLGGRTVYNEQFF.